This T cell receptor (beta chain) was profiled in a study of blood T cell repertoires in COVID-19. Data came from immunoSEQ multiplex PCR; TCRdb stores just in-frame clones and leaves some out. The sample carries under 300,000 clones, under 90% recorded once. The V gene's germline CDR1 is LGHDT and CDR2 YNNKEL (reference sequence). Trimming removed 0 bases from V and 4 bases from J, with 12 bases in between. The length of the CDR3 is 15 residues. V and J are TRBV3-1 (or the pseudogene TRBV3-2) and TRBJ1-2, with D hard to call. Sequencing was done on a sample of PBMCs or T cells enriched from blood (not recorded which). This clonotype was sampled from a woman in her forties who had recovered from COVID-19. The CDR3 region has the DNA TGTGCCAGCAGCCAAGAATTCCCGGGGTCCTATGGCTACACCTTC. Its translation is CASSQEFPGSYGYTF.